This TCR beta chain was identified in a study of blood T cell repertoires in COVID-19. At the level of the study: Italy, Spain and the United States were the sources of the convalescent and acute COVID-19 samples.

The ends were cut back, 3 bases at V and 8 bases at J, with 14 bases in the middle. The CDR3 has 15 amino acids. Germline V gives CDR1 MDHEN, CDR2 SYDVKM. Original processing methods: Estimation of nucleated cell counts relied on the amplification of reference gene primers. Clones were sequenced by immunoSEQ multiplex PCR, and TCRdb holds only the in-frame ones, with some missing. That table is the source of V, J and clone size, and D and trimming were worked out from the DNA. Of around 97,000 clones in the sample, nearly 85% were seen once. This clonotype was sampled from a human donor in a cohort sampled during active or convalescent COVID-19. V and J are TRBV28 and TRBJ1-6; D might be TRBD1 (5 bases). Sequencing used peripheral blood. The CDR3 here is CASSLGGANYSPLHF. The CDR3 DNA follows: TGTGCCAGCAGTTTGGGAGGGGCTAATTATTCACCCCTCCACTTT.